The clone carrying this T cell receptor (beta chain) was observed a handful of times. Per the original data handling: Estimates of nucleated cell counts were drawn from the amplification of reference gene primers. Libraries were prepared by immunoSEQ multiplex PCR; TCRdb keeps only in-frame clonotypes and omits some of them. The V and J calls and the clone size are those of that table, but D and trimming were determined from the DNA. Of under 200,000 clones in the sample, roughly 85% were seen once. These data come from a study of blood T cell repertoires in COVID-19. The sequence was obtained from a woman aged 45-59 years with COVID-19, enrolled during active disease. The sample comprised peripheral blood.

The CDR3 bases are TGTGCCAGCAGCCCCCGTGGCAGGGGAACTGAAAAACTGTTTTTT. This codes for CASSPRGRGTEKLFF. The V call is TRBV9, the J call TRBJ1-4, with TRBD1 as a possible D gene (6 bases). This CDR3 is built from 15 residues. The germline V gene has CDR1 SGDLS and CDR2 YYNGEE. V lost 4 bases and J lost 7, with 17 bases in between.